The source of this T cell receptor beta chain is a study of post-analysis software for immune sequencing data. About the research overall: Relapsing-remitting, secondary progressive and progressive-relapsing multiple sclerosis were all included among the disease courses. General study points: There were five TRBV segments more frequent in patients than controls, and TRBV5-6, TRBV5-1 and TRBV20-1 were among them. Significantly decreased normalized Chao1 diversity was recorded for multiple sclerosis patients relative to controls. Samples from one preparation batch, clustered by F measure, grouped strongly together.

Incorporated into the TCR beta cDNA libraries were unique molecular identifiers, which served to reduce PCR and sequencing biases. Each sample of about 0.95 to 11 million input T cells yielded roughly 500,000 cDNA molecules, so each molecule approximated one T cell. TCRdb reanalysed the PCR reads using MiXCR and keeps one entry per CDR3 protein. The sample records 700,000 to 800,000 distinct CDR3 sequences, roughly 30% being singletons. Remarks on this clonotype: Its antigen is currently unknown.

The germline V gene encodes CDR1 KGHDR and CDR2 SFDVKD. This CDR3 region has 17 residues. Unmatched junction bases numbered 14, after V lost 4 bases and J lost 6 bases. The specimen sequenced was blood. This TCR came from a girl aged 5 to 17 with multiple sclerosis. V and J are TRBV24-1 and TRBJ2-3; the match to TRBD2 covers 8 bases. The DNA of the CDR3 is TGTGCCACCAGTGACCCCGGGGGAGCGGGAGAGGTCGATACGCAGTATTTT. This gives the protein CATSDPGGAGEVDTQYF.